These 29 T cell receptor beta chains originate from one sample sequenced in a study of control samples from healthy donors and cancer patients. The repertoire was sequenced with immunoSEQ multiplex PCR; TCRdb's copy has only in-frame clones and lacks some. Of tens of thousands of clones listed, around four fifths are singletons. Material for sequencing was blood. Every receptor here comes from a man aged 25 to 45 in good health.

V gene TRBV19 combines with J gene TRBJ1-6; 7 bases are shared with TRBD1. Germline V CDR1 and CDR2: LNHDA, SQIVND (reference sequence). The length of the CDR3 is 14 residues. V lost 9 bases, J lost 7 bases, and 9 bases stayed unmatched. CDR3 in DNA: TGTGCCAGCCACGGGACAGCTGACAATTCACCCCTCCACTTT. It codes for CASHGTADNSPLHF.

The chain recombines TRBV12-3 or TRBV12-4 with TRBJ1-2, with D hard to call. V was trimmed by 2 bases and J by 6 bases, leaving 10 bases between them. The CDR3 is made up of 13 amino acids. CDR3 coding DNA: TGTGCCAGCAGTTTAACCGGGAGGGATGGCTACACCTTC. This gives the protein CASSLTGRDGYTF.

The chain uses TRBV4-1 and TRBJ1-2; D perhaps matches TRBD1 (5 bases). This CDR3 has 14 residues. Trimming cost V 1 base and J 6 bases, with 12 bases left between them. Germline CDR1 and CDR2: MGHRA and YSYEKL. The CDR3 spells CASSQGGGDHGYTF. In DNA form, the CDR3 reads TGCGCCAGCAGCCAAGGGGGAGGGGACCATGGCTACACCTTC.

The chain carries TRBV6-5 and TRBJ1-2; possibly TRBD1 for D (6 bases). CDR1 is MNHEY, CDR2 SVGAGI, per germline. The CDR3 is 14 residues long. V shed 0 bases and J shed 4 bases, with 9 bases lying between them. The CDR3 bases are TGTGCCAGCAGTTACTCGAGGGGGGTCTATGGCTACACCTTC. It encodes CASSYSRGVYGYTF.

J is TRBJ1-1 and V is TRBV28; 7 bases are a match to TRBD1. The CDR3 contains 14 residues. V lost 5 bases, J lost 7 bases, and 10 bases stayed unmatched. Germline loops: CDR1 MDHEN, CDR2 SYDVKM. The CDR3 DNA is TGTGCCAGCAGTGAAGGACAGGTCTTGGATGAAGCTTTCTTT. This translates into CASSEGQVLDEAFF.

This chain uses TRBV2 with TRBJ2-2; D is ambiguous. Germline V gene data show CDR1 as SNHLY and CDR2 as FYNNEI. This CDR3 has 12 residues. Trimming shortened V by 6 bases and J by 3 bases, and 5 bases separated the two germline ends. This CDR3 reads CASRQDTGELFF. Written as DNA, the CDR3 is TGTGCCAGCAGGCAGGACACCGGGGAGCTGTTTTTT.

This clone was seen many times. The chain couples TRBV23-1 to TRBJ2-7; TRBD1 might be the D (5 bases). TRBV23-1 is an ORF, with its function uncertain. CDR3 size: 12 residues. With 3 bases removed from V and 3 bases from J, the gap between germline ends came to 6 bases. The CDR3 reads CASSHRDYEQYF. The CDR3 DNA is TGCGCCAGCAGTCACAGGGACTACGAGCAGTACTTC.

This chain joins TRBV6-2 or TRBV6-3 and TRBJ2-7; 9 bases are a match to TRBD2. The CDR3 consists of 15 residues. The junction had 5 bases not matched to a gene; V was cut back by 2 bases and J by 3 bases. The V gene's germline CDR1 is MNHEY and CDR2 SVGEGT. CDR3 in amino acids: CASSYTTSGIYEQYF. The DNA of the CDR3 is TGTGCCAGCAGTTACACGACTAGCGGCATCTACGAGCAGTACTTC.

The chain carries TRBV28 and TRBJ2-4; D possibly corresponds to TRBD2 (6 bases). The CDR3 is 15 amino acids. Germline values: CDR1 MDHEN, CDR2 SYDVKM. Trimming removed 4 bases at V and 6 bases at J, with 16 bases between. CDR3 loop: CASSSGGREVNIQYF. The CDR3 nucleotides are TGTGCCAGCAGTTCCGGGGGAAGGGAGGTAAACATTCAGTACTTC.

The V and J genes are TRBV6-1 and TRBJ1-1, with no clear D. V lost 1 base, J lost 0 bases, and 9 bases lay in between. The CDR3 runs 15 residues. Germline V lookup: CDR1 MNHNS, CDR2 SASEGT. The CDR3 bases are TGTGCCAGCAGTGAAGGGGTAGGGATGAACACTGAAGCTTTCTTT. The encoded protein is CASSEGVGMNTEAFF.

This chain connects TRBV5-4 to TRBJ2-3; the D is unclear. The CDR3 has 13 amino acids. Germline-derived CDR1 and CDR2 are SGHNT and YYREEE (reference sequence). Trimming left V 0 bases short and J 5 bases short, with 7 bases between. The CDR3 region has the DNA TGTGCCAGCAGCTTGGCGGGCCTAGATACGCAGTATTTT. It specifies CASSLAGLDTQYF.

The chain recombines TRBV28 with TRBJ1-3; D is undetermined. With 7 bases removed from V and 0 bases from J, the gap between germline ends came to 10 bases. The germline gives CDR1 MDHEN, CDR2 SYDVKM. The CDR3 consists of 14 residues. As DNA, the CDR3 is TGTGCCAGCACGGAGTATAGCTCTGGAAACACCATATATTTT. It is translated as CASTEYSSGNTIYF. Together with reference TRBV28 and TRBJ1-3, the CDR3 gives the full variable domain: DVKVTQSSRYLVKRTGEKVFLECVQDMDHENMFWYRQDPGLGLRLIYFSYDVKMKEKGDIPEGYSVSREKKERFSLILESASTNQTSMYLCASTEYSSGNTIYFGEGSWLTVV.

V usage is TRBV28 and J usage is TRBJ1-4; D ambiguous. Trimming took off 8 bases at V and 8 bases at J, with 15 bases between the two ends. CDR3 length: 13 amino acids. From germline, CDR1 is MDHEN and CDR2 SYDVKM. CDR3 sequence: CASLMAGREKLFF. In DNA form, the CDR3 reads TGTGCCAGCCTGATGGCCGGCAGGGAAAAACTGTTTTTT.

Notes on this clone: Sequence at one end of the junction differs from germline and may be a read error. The chain employs TRBV2 and TRBJ1-1; possible D gene TRBD1, 5 bases. The CDR3 covers 15 residues. Germline V gene lookup returns CDR1 SNHLY and CDR2 FYNNEI. In DNA, the CDR3 is TGTGCCAGCAGAGAAGAGGGACTCAAGAACACTGAAGCTTTCTTT. Amino acid sequence: CASREEGLKNTEAFF.

The chain links TRBV5-1 to TRBJ2-3; D unclear. The CDR3 is made up of 17 amino acids. Germline V gene lookup returns CDR1 SGHRS and CDR2 YFSETQ. Trimming cost V 0 bases and J 4 bases, with 18 bases left between them. CDR3 protein: CASSLVPVSFLSDTQYF. In DNA, the CDR3 is TGCGCCAGCAGCTTGGTTCCCGTCTCGTTTTTATCAGATACGCAGTATTTT.

V usage is TRBV23-1 and J usage is TRBJ1-1; 9 bases fit TRBD1. TRBV23-1 is an ORF, with its function uncertain. Germline trimming cut 6 bases from V and 4 bases from J; bases unmatched to any gene: 3. The CDR3 covers 13 residues. This chain's CDR3 is CASSDRGSTEAFF. CDR3 sequence (DNA): TGCGCCAGCAGCGACAGGGGGAGCACTGAAGCTTTCTTT.

The chain links TRBV5-1 to TRBJ2-3; unclear D gene. The CDR3 spans 14 residues. Germline V gene sequence: CDR1 SGHRS, CDR2 YFSETQ. Trimming removed 0 bases from V and 5 bases from J, with 10 bases in between. The CDR3 loop reads CASSLGLGLDTQYF. The CDR3 nucleotides are TGCGCCAGCAGCTTGGGGCTGGGATTAGATACGCAGTATTTT. The full variable domain, rest sourced from reference TRBV5-1 and TRBJ2-3, is KAGVTQTPRYLIKTRGQQVTLSCSPISGHRSVSWYQQTPGQGLQFLFEYFSETQRNKGNFPGRFSGRQFSNSRSEMNVSTLELGDSALYLCASSLGLGLDTQYFGPGTRLTVL.

This clone showed up just once. V and J are TRBV19 and TRBJ1-2; tentatively, D is TRBD1 (5 bases). The germline gives CDR1 LNHDA, CDR2 SQIVND (reference sequence). This CDR3 has 15 residues. The V and J ends lost 0 bases and 3 bases respectively, with 11 bases between them. The CDR3 DNA sequence: TGTGCCAGTAGTATAGAAGTCGGGACGGACTATGGCTACACCTTC. Encoded protein: CASSIEVGTDYGYTF. Full variable domain (remainder filled in from reference TRBV19 and TRBJ1-2): DGGITQSPKYLFRKEGQNVTLSCEQNLNHDAMYWYRQDPGQGLRLIYYSQIVNDFQKGDIAEGYSVSREKKESFPLTVTSAQKNPTAFYLCASSIEVGTDYGYTFGSGTRLTVV.

The chain links TRBV11-2 to TRBJ2-7; tentative D call: TRBD1 (6 bases). The CDR3 is made up of 15 amino acids. Germline V lookup: CDR1 SGHAT, CDR2 FQNNGV. V lost 0 bases to trimming and J lost 3 bases, with 12 bases between them. The CDR3 DNA follows: TGTGCCAGCAGCTTAGAGGCAGGGGCCAACTACGAGCAGTACTTC. Encoded protein: CASSLEAGANYEQYF. The full variable domain, rest sourced from reference TRBV11-2 and TRBJ2-7, is EAGVAQSPRYKIIEKRQSVAFWCNPISGHATLYWYQQILGQGPKLLIQFQNNGVVDDSQLPKDRFSAERLKGVDSTLKIQPAKLEDSAVYLCASSLEAGANYEQYFGPGTRLTVT.

This rearrangement joins TRBV7-2 to TRBJ2-7; 10 bases align to TRBD1. Losses at the gene ends were 5 bases for V and 7 bases for J; bases not matched to a gene: 8. The CDR3 consists of 14 residues. Germline CDR1 and CDR2: SGHTA and FQGNSA. CDR3: CASSTRQGAREQYF. The CDR3, as DNA: TGTGCCAGCAGCACCCGACAGGGGGCGCGAGAGCAGTACTTC.

CDR3 loop: CASSFSRAPTDTQYF. CDR3 nucleotides: TGTGCCAGCAGCTTTTCTAGAGCACCCACAGATACGCAGTATTTT. The chain has TRBV7-2 and TRBJ2-3; D call uncertain. This CDR3 spans 15 amino acids. Germline V lookup: CDR1 SGHTA, CDR2 FQGNSA. Deletions cut 3 bases from V and 2 bases from J, with 12 bases between.

This clone turned up a few times. Here the CDR3 DNA reads TGTGCCAGCAGTGAGGTTCCGGATGGCTACACCTTC. It specifies CASSEVPDGYTF. V gene TRBV2 combines with J gene TRBJ1-2; D is unresolved. The CDR3 is made up of 12 amino acids. Germline CDR1 reads SNHLY; CDR2 reads FYNNEI. The germline V and J ends were trimmed by 3 bases and 6 bases, with 8 bases remaining between them.

V and J are TRBV10-3 and TRBJ1-5, with a possible D match to TRBD1 (5 bases). Trimming removed 4 bases from V and 3 bases from J, with 10 bases in between. Germline V gene sequence: CDR1 ENHRY, CDR2 SYGVKD. The CDR3 sequence is 14 residues long. The CDR3 spells CAISGDGHNQPQHF. The CDR3 DNA sequence: TGTGCCATCAGTGGGGACGGACACAATCAGCCCCAGCATTTT.

The count of this clone is one. V is TRBV19 and J is TRBJ1-3, with D perhaps matching TRBD1 (6 bases). The CDR3 runs to 16 residues. Trimming cost V 4 bases and J 1 base, with 14 bases left between them. The germline V gene encodes CDR1 LNHDA and CDR2 SQIVND (reference sequence). CDR3 nucleotide sequence: TGTGCCAGTAGTAGAAGGGGGAGCGGATCTGGAAACACCATATATTTT. This gives the protein CASSRRGSGSGNTIYF.

As concerns this clone: Other DNA sequences in the sample encode the same CDR3. V usage is TRBV7-3 and J usage is TRBJ2-3; D ambiguous. The V and J ends lost 3 bases and 1 base respectively, with 5 bases between them. The CDR3 consists of 13 residues. Germline V gives CDR1 SGHTA, CDR2 FQGTGA. For the CDR3, the DNA is TGTGCCAGCAGCTTGGACGGCACAGATACGCAGTATTTT. As protein: CASSLDGTDTQYF. Based on the CDR3 plus reference TRBV7-3 and TRBJ2-3, the full variable domain is GAGVSQTPSNKVTEKGKYVELRCDPISGHTALYWYRQSLGQGPEFLIYFQGTGAADDSGLPNDRFFAVRPEGSVSTLKIQRTERGDSAVYLCASSLDGTDTQYFGPGTRLTVL.

A single count supports this clone. The chain links TRBV7-9 to TRBJ2-1; 7 bases fit TRBD2. CDR3 length: 11 amino acids. Trimming cost V 6 bases and J 10 bases; bases outside gene matches: 3. Per germline, CDR1 SEHNR and CDR2 FQNEAQ (reference sequence). In DNA, the CDR3 is TGTGCCAGCAGTCGAGCGGGAGAGCAGTTCTTC. It encodes CASSRAGEQFF.

This clone was observed a single time. The chain couples TRBV7-8 to TRBJ1-1; possibly TRBD1 for D (5 bases). Trimming removed 4 bases at V and 5 bases at J, with 11 bases between. Per germline, CDR1 SGHVS and CDR2 FQNEAQ. The CDR3 contains 13 residues. CDR3 bases: TGTGCCAGCAGCTCCCATGGGGGAACTGAAGCTTTCTTT. Translated: CASSSHGGTEAFF.

J is TRBJ1-1 and V is TRBV14; no firm D call. CDR3 size: 14 residues. V was shortened by 1 base and J by 4 bases, with 10 bases between the two germline ends. The V gene's germline CDR1 is SGHDN and CDR2 FVKESK. The CDR3 DNA reads as TGTGCCAGCAGCCAAGTCGCGGGTGTCACTGAAGCTTTCTTT. Residues: CASSQVAGVTEAFF.

The rearrangement links TRBV3-1 (or the pseudogene TRBV3-2) to TRBJ1-3; tentative D call: TRBD1 (5 bases). Trimming shortened V by 3 bases and J by 1 base, and 16 bases separated the two germline ends. Per the germline V gene, CDR1 is LGHDT and CDR2 is YNNKEL (reference sequence). This CDR3 has 17 residues. The CDR3 DNA is TGTGCCAGCAGCCAGCGAAGAAGGGACGATTCTGGAAACACCATATATTTT. Amino acids: CASSQRRRDDSGNTIYF.